Shown below are 4 T cell receptor beta chains from a single sample sequenced in a study of vaccination and CD4 T cells after COVID-19. Cultured CD4+ T cells had their DNA profiled by the Oncomine TCR Beta short-read assay. Each CDR3 protein gets one entry after TCRdb re-called the PCR reads with MiXCR. Of roughly 10,000 distinct CDR3 sequences listed, over 50% were seen once; the top ten hold 21%. These receptors' targets are unknown. Treatment in this sample: roughly 10-day PBMC culture with coronavirus spike peptide pools or control peptides (ViraFEST assay). The sample was CD4+ T cells from blood, cultured in vitro. The source is a human donor who had recovered from COVID-19.

This clonotype was seen only a few times. The CDR3 DNA sequence: TGTGCCAGCAGCCGAGACCACTCTGGGGCCAACGTCCTGACTTTC. This gives the protein CASSRDHSGANVLTF. The V call is TRBV6-1, the J call TRBJ2-6; D remains ambiguous. The V end was cut by 6 bases, the J end by 0 bases, with 9 bases between. Germline lookup yields CDR1 MNHNS and CDR2 SASEGT. CDR3 length: 15 residues.

The rearrangement links TRBV7-8 to TRBJ2-7; the D is unclear. The V gene's germline CDR1 is SGHVS and CDR2 FQNEAQ. Trimming cost V 5 bases and J 3 bases, with 14 bases left between them. The CDR3 contains 14 residues. CDR3 in DNA: TGTGCCAGCAGCCACTATGGGGTCGACTACGAGCAGTACTTC. Translated: CASSHYGVDYEQYF.

This clonotype was observed a few times. The chain combines TRBV6-1 with TRBJ2-7; 8 bases match TRBD1. CDR1 and CDR2 (germline): MNHNS, SASEGT. V dropped 7 bases and J dropped 2; count of bases not matched to a gene: 10. The CDR3 runs to 15 residues. CDR3 sequence: CASKPDRAPAYEQYF. As DNA, the CDR3 is TGTGCCAGCAAGCCGGACAGGGCCCCGGCCTACGAGCAGTACTTC.

The rearrangement uses TRBV18 and TRBJ2-5; possibly TRBD1 for D (6 bases). V shed 5 bases and J shed 1 base, with 14 bases lying between them. The CDR3 runs 15 residues. Germline CDR1 reads KGHSH; CDR2 reads LQKENI. The CDR3 is CASSAITGSQETQYF. CDR3 nucleotide sequence: TGTGCCAGCTCAGCCATTACAGGGAGCCAAGAGACCCAGTACTTC.